One and the same sample provided the 28 T cell receptor beta chains below, sequenced in a study of neoadjuvant anti-PD-1 for oral cavity cancer. Time point here: after neoadjuvant nivolumab, at surgical resection. The repertoire was sequenced with immunoSEQ multiplex PCR; TCRdb's copy has only in-frame clones and lacks some. The data show some 22,000 clones, 26% seen once. The source material was tumor tissue, sampled after nivolumab (anti-PD-1) treatment. The receptors come from a person between 40 and 80 years old with oral cavity squamous cell carcinoma.

The chain has TRBV10-2 and TRBJ1-1, with a tentative D call TRBD1 (5 bases). CDR3 size: 13 residues. Trimming shortened V by 0 bases and J by 5 bases, and 7 bases separated the two germline ends. Germline assignment: CDR1 WSHSY and CDR2 SAAADI. The CDR3 sequence is CASSESRETEAFF. The CDR3 DNA is TGCGCCAGCAGTGAGTCCAGGGAGACTGAAGCTTTCTTT.

V and J are TRBV28 and TRBJ1-5; D is unclear. Trimming removed 2 bases at V and 2 bases at J, with 10 bases between. Germline-derived CDR1 and CDR2 are MDHEN and SYDVKM. This CDR3 region has 15 residues. The CDR3 loop is CASSLNGPGNQPQHF. As DNA, the CDR3 is TGTGCCAGCAGTTTAAACGGCCCAGGCAATCAGCCCCAGCATTTT.

This sequence joins TRBV30 and TRBJ1-5; maybe TRBD1 (5 bases). The length of the CDR3 is 16 residues. Germline V gives CDR1 GTSNPN, CDR2 SVGIG (reference sequence). The V gene lost 2 bases and the J gene lost 0 bases, with 14 bases spanning the gap. The DNA for the CDR3 is TGTGCCTGGAGTATTAGAGGGGTGAATAGCAATCAGCCCCAGCATTTT. The encoded protein is CAWSIRGVNSNQPQHF.

This clone was counted a few times. The chain couples TRBV30 to TRBJ2-7, with D tentatively TRBD2 (5 bases). V shed 0 bases and J shed 3 bases, with 18 bases lying between them. CDR3 size: 16 residues. Germline CDR1 is GTSNPN and CDR2 is SVGIG (reference sequence). The CDR3 sequence is CAWSVGLDYSYYEQYF. The CDR3 DNA follows: TGTGCCTGGAGTGTAGGGCTCGACTACTCCTACTACGAGCAGTACTTC.

The chain uses TRBV29-1 and TRBJ2-7, with a tentative D call TRBD2 (6 bases). V shed 6 bases and J shed 0 bases, with 15 bases lying between them. This CDR3 contains 14 residues. The germline V gene encodes CDR1 SQVTM and CDR2 ANQGSEA. This CDR3 reads CSVRAGPTSYEQYF. CDR3 DNA sequence: TGCAGCGTAAGGGCGGGGCCTACCTCCTACGAGCAGTACTTC.

This clone was detected only a few times. This sequence joins TRBV14 and TRBJ2-1; D not certain. Trimming removed 1 base at V and 9 bases at J, with 13 bases between. Looked up from germline, CDR1 is SGHDN and CDR2 is FVKESK. The CDR3 runs 14 residues. The CDR3: CASSQVYTRFEQFF. For the CDR3, the DNA is TGTGCCAGCAGCCAAGTCTACACGCGGTTTGAGCAGTTCTTC.

The chain links TRBV6-6 to TRBJ2-2, with a tentative D call TRBD1 (5 bases). Germline CDR1 is MNHNY and CDR2 is SVGAGI (reference sequence). This CDR3 contains 16 residues. V gave up 6 bases and J gave up 0 bases, with 14 bases separating them. The CDR3 loop reads CASRSRQITNTGELFF. The DNA of the CDR3 is TGTGCCAGCAGGAGCCGACAGATTACGAACACCGGGGAGCTGTTTTTT.

This clone occurred a few times. This chain uses TRBV28 with TRBJ1-2, with no clear D. The CDR3 is 15 residues long. The ends were cut back, 6 bases at V and 2 bases at J, with 16 bases in the middle. CDR1 is MDHEN and CDR2 is SYDVKM in the germline V gene. CDR3 sequence: CASSSPNALNYGYTF. The CDR3 DNA sequence: TGTGCCAGCAGCTCCCCGAATGCCCTAAACTATGGCTACACCTTC.

The chain carries TRBV5-4 and TRBJ1-1; TRBD1 matches at 7 bases. The J segment lost 0 bases and the V segment lost 4 bases, leaving 9 bases of the junction unmatched. The CDR3 loop spans 16 amino acids. Germline assignment: CDR1 SGHNT and CDR2 YYREEE (reference sequence). CDR3 sequence (DNA): TGTGCCAGCAGCCCCCCCGGACAGGCCATGAACACTGAAGCTTTCTTT. Encoded protein: CASSPPGQAMNTEAFF.

This clone showed up many times. V gene TRBV29-1 combines with J gene TRBJ1-1, with TRBD1 identical over 8 bases. Trimming removed 7 bases from V and 1 base from J; junction bases left unmatched: 5. Germline CDR1 SQVTM, CDR2 ANQGSEA. The CDR3 consists of 13 residues. The CDR3 here is CSASGQENTEAFF. The CDR3 DNA reads as TGCAGCGCCTCGGGACAGGAGAACACTGAAGCTTTCTTT.

The rearrangement uses TRBV4-2 and TRBJ2-7; D is unclear. Trimming left V 0 bases short and J 3 bases short, with 12 bases between. Germline V gene lookup returns CDR1 LGHNA and CDR2 YNFKEQ. CDR3 length: 15 residues. CDR3 nucleotides: TGTGCCAGCAGCCAAGATCGAGGTAGCCTCTACGAGCAGTACTTC. Its protein product is CASSQDRGSLYEQYF.

This clone occurred a few times. The chain has TRBV6-5 and TRBJ2-1, with TRBD2 identical over 9 bases. The V segment lost 2 bases and the J segment 0 bases; nucleotides outside the gene matches: 2. The CDR3 totals 16 residues. CDR1 is MNHEY, CDR2 SVGAGI, per germline. In nucleotides, the CDR3 is TGTGCCAGCAGTTACATTAGCGGGAGCTCCTACAATGAGCAGTTCTTC. This encodes CASSYISGSSYNEQFF.

The gene calls are TRBV7-2 and TRBJ2-1; the D gene is possibly TRBD2 (5 bases). This CDR3 is built from 19 residues. Germline V gene sequence: CDR1 SGHTA, CDR2 FQGNSA. V was clipped by 3 bases and J by 7 bases, with 28 bases between them. As DNA, the CDR3 is TGTGCCAGCAGCTTCTCCCTGCTTCGGTTCGGAGGTCAAATGAATGAGCAGTTCTTC. Its protein is CASSFSLLRFGGQMNEQFF.

V is TRBV10-3 and J is TRBJ1-6; D unclear. Germline V gives CDR1 ENHRY, CDR2 SYGVKD. This CDR3 has 12 amino acids. Trimming removed 5 bases from V and 9 bases from J, with 8 bases in between. The CDR3 here is CAISRGSSPLHF. CDR3 DNA sequence: TGTGCCATCAGTCGTGGAAGTTCACCCCTCCACTTT.

This sequence joins TRBV5-1 and TRBJ2-7; D is undetermined. Looked up from germline, CDR1 is SGHRS and CDR2 is YFSETQ. V lost 0 bases to trimming and J lost 2 bases, with 3 bases between them. There are 12 residues in the CDR3. The CDR3 is CASSLGAYEQYF. Here the CDR3 DNA reads TGCGCCAGCAGCTTGGGTGCCTACGAGCAGTACTTC. The full variable domain, rest sourced from reference TRBV5-1 and TRBJ2-7, is KAGVTQTPRYLIKTRGQQVTLSCSPISGHRSVSWYQQTPGQGLQFLFEYFSETQRNKGNFPGRFSGRQFSNSRSEMNVSTLELGDSALYLCASSLGAYEQYFGPGTRLTVT.

V gene TRBV6-5 combines with J gene TRBJ1-3; TRBD1 might be the D (6 bases). The CDR3 totals 16 residues. Per the germline V gene, CDR1 is MNHEY and CDR2 is SVGAGI. The V end was cut by 4 bases, the J end by 3 bases, with 16 bases between. The CDR3 loop reads CASSSTTGSVGNTIYF. The CDR3 DNA reads as TGTGCCAGCAGTTCGACAACAGGGAGCGTTGGAAACACCATATATTTT.

This rearrangement joins TRBV5-1 to TRBJ1-2; D possibly corresponds to TRBD1 (6 bases). The V gene lost 4 bases and the J gene lost 8 bases, with 12 bases spanning the gap. CDR1 is SGHRS and CDR2 is YFSETQ in the germline V gene. This CDR3 comprises 12 residues. CDR3 in amino acids: CASSPGQKGYTF. DNA of the CDR3: TGCGCCAGCAGCCCCGGACAGAAGGGCTACACCTTC. Based on the CDR3 plus reference TRBV5-1 and TRBJ1-2, the full variable domain is KAGVTQTPRYLIKTRGQQVTLSCSPISGHRSVSWYQQTPGQGLQFLFEYFSETQRNKGNFPGRFSGRQFSNSRSEMNVSTLELGDSALYLCASSPGQKGYTFGSGTRLTVV.

The chain joins TRBV4-2 to TRBJ1-2; D uncertain. Trimming cost V 1 base and J 2 bases, with 8 bases left between them. The CDR3 loop spans 14 amino acids. Per germline, CDR1 LGHNA and CDR2 YNFKEQ. DNA of the CDR3: TGTGCCAGCAGCCAAGTGGGCCAGAACTATGGCTACACCTTC. It encodes CASSQVGQNYGYTF.

This clone turned up a few times. This sequence joins TRBV15 and TRBJ2-5; TRBD2 matches at 12 bases. From germline, CDR1 is LNHNV and CDR2 YYDKDF (reference sequence). The length of the CDR3 is 23 residues. Trimming at V came to 1 base and at J to 2 bases, leaving 23 bases not matched to a gene. The CDR3 is CATSRGLGQGGLAGGYIQETQYF. DNA of the CDR3: TGTGCCACCAGCAGAGGACTGGGACAGGGAGGGCTAGCGGGGGGGTATATACAAGAGACCCAGTACTTC. Variable domain in full (rest from reference TRBV15 and TRBJ2-5): DAMVIQNPRYQVTQFGKPVTLSCSQTLNHNVMYWYQQKSSQAPKLLFHYYDKDFNNEADTPDNFQSRRPNTSFCFLDIRSPGLGDTAMYLCATSRGLGQGGLAGGYIQETQYFGPGTRLLVL.

This clone was recorded a few times. The V and J genes are TRBV7-2 and TRBJ1-2, with 9 bases fitting TRBD1. Trimming took 5 bases from V and 4 from J; bases not matched to a gene: 5. CDR3 length equals 14 residues. CDR1 is SGHTA, CDR2 FQGNSA, per germline. In DNA form, the CDR3 reads TGTGCCAGCAGCGTCACAGGGGGCGGCTATGGCTACACCTTC. Its protein is CASSVTGGGYGYTF.

This clone appeared a few times. The V and J genes are TRBV5-1 and TRBJ2-1, with 10 bases fitting TRBD2. The germline CDR1 and CDR2 sequences are SGHRS and YFSETQ. V was pared by 0 bases and J by 8 bases, with 5 bases of the junction left unmatched. The CDR3 has 15 residues. CDR3 in DNA: TGCGCCAGCAGCTTGGCTAGCGGGAGTGGTCATGAGCAGTTCTTC. Amino acid sequence: CASSLASGSGHEQFF.

This chain joins TRBV29-1 and TRBJ1-2; TRBD1 might be the D (5 bases). From germline, CDR1 is SQVTM and CDR2 ANQGSEA. The CDR3 runs to 15 residues. V was trimmed by 3 bases and J by 3 bases, leaving 17 bases between them. The CDR3 sequence: CSVDIEGTGDYGYTF. The CDR3, as DNA: TGCAGCGTTGATATTGAGGGGACCGGGGACTATGGCTACACCTTC. Full variable domain (remainder filled in from reference TRBV29-1 and TRBJ1-2): SAVISQKPSRDICQRGTSLTIQCQVDSQVTMMFWYRQQPGQSLTLIATANQGSEATYESGFVIDKFPISRPNLTFSTLTVSNMSPEDSSIYLCSVDIEGTGDYGYTFGSGTRLTVV.

The V gene is TRBV2, the J gene TRBJ1-1; TRBD1 is a possible D gene (6 bases). Germline V gene data show CDR1 as SNHLY and CDR2 as FYNNEI. The CDR3 runs to 13 residues. The V end was cut by 7 bases, the J end by 1 base, with 10 bases between. DNA of the CDR3: TGTGCCAGCAATACAGGGACGAACACTGAAGCTTTCTTT. Translation gives CASNTGTNTEAFF.

The rearrangement links TRBV7-6 to TRBJ2-7, with 9 bases aligning to TRBD2. The germline gives CDR1 SGHVS, CDR2 FNYEAQ. V lost 5 bases and J lost 2; bases outside the gene matches: 4. The CDR3 runs 14 residues. The CDR3 protein is CASSPAGGAYEQYF. Here the CDR3 DNA reads TGTGCCAGCAGCCCGGCGGGAGGGGCCTACGAGCAGTACTTC.

Only a few counts were recorded for this clone. The rearrangement uses TRBV7-6 and TRBJ1-2, with TRBD1 matching over 11 bases. The J segment lost 4 bases and the V segment lost 5 bases, leaving 9 bases of the junction unmatched. Per germline, CDR1 SGHVS and CDR2 FNYEAQ. The CDR3 runs 16 residues. The CDR3 protein is CASSATPGQGVYGYTF. CDR3 coding DNA: TGTGCCAGCAGCGCGACACCGGGACAGGGGGTCTATGGCTACACCTTC.

This clone was observed a handful of times. This chain's CDR3 is CASSETSGVSDTQYF. The DNA of the CDR3 is TGTGCCAGCAGCGAGACTAGCGGGGTATCAGATACGCAGTATTTT. The rearrangement joins TRBV5-4 to TRBJ2-3; 11 nucleotides match TRBD2. The germline gives CDR1 SGHNT, CDR2 YYREEE (reference sequence). Trimming at V came to 4 bases and at J to 4 bases, leaving 5 bases not matched to a gene. CDR3 size: 15 residues. The entire variable domain, with the rest obtained from reference TRBV5-4 and TRBJ2-3, is as follows: ETGVTQSPTHLIKTRGQQVTLRCSSQSGHNTVSWYQQALGQGPQFIFQYYREEENGRGNFPPRFSGLQFPNYSSELNVNALELDDSALYLCASSETSGVSDTQYFGPGTRLTVL.

This clone was seen at least ten times. The chain couples TRBV6-5 to TRBJ2-7; D remains unclear. The ends were cut back, 6 bases at V and 3 bases at J, with 6 bases in the middle. Per the germline V gene, CDR1 is MNHEY and CDR2 is SVGAGI. This CDR3 region has 11 residues. The DNA for the CDR3 is TGTGCCAGCAGCCAAAACTACGAGCAGTACTTC. Translation: CASSQNYEQYF.

The chain employs TRBV5-1 and TRBJ1-1; D may be TRBD1 (6 bases). Trimming removed 0 bases at V and 0 bases at J, with 9 bases between. CDR3 length equals 15 residues. The germline V gene encodes CDR1 SGHRS and CDR2 YFSETQ. CDR3 protein: CASSLVGQLNTEAFF. The CDR3 region has the DNA TGCGCCAGCAGCTTGGTCGGACAGTTGAACACTGAAGCTTTCTTT.